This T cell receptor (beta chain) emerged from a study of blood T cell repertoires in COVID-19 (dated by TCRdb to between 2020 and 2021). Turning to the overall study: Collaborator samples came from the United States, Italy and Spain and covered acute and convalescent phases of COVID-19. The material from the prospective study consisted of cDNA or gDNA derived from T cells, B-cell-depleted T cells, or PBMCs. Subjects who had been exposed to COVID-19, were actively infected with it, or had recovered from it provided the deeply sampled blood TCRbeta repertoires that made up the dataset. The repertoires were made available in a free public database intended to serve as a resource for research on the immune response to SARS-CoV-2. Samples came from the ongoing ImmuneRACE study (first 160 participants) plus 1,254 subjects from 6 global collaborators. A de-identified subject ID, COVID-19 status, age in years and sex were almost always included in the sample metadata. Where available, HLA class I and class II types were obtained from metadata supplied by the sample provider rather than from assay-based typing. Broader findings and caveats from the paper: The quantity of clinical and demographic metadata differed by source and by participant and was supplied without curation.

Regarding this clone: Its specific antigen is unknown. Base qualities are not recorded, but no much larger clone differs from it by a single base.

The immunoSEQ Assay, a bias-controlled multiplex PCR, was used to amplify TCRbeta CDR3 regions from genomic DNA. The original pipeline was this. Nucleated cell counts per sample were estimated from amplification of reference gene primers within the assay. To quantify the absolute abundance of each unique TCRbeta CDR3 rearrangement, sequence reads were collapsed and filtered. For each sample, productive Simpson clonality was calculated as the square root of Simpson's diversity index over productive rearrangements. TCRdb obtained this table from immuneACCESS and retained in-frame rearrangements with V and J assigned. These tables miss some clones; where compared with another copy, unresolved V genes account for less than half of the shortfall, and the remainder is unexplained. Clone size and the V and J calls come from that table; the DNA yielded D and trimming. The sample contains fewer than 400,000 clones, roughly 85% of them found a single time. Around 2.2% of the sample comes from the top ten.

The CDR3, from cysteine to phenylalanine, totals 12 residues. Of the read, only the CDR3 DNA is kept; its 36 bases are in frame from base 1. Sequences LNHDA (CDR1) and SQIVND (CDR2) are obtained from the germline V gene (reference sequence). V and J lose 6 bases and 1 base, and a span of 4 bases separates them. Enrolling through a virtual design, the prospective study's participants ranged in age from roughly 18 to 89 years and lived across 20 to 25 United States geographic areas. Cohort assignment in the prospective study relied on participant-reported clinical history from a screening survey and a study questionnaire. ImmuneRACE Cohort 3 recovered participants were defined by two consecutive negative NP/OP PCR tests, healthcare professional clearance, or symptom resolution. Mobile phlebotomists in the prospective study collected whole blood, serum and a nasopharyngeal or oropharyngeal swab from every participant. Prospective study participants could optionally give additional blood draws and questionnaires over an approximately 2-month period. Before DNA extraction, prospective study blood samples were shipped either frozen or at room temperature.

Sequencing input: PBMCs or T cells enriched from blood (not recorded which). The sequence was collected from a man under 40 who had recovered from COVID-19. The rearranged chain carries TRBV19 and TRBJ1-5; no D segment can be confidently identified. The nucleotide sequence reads TGTGCCAGTAGACAGAGCAATCAGCCCCAGCATTTT. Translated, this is CASRQSNQPQHF.